The rows below give T cell receptor beta chains drawn from one sample of a study of long-term antiretroviral therapy in people with HIV. The data were produced by immunoSEQ multiplex PCR, yet TCRdb's version contains in-frame clones alone and is incomplete. The data contain about 50,000 clones, about 88% of them singletons. Source: unsorted PBMCs, taken 0.8 years after starting antiretroviral therapy. The receptors were sampled from a woman aged 18-29 years with HIV. Both conserved end residues are part of each CDR3. D genes are given only for firm matches. The size field is filled for only some rows; it gives once, few, many or a size class.

d_gene: -; abundance: -; j_gene: TRBJ1-6; v_gene: TRBV28; CDR3aa: CASSLSVYNSPLHF; CDR3nt: TGTGCCAGCAGTTTAAGTGTCTATAATTCACCCCTCCACTTT
d_gene: -; abundance: -; j_gene: TRBJ1-1; v_gene: TRBV11-1; CDR3aa: CASSLSEGGTEAFF; CDR3nt: TGTGCCAGCAGCTTATCGGAAGGGGGCACTGAAGCTTTCTTT
d_gene: -; abundance: -; j_gene: TRBJ2-7; v_gene: TRBV7-9; CDR3aa: CASSTPGQNYEQYF; CDR3nt: TGTGCCAGCAGCACTCCGGGACAAAACTACGAGCAGTACTTC
d_gene: TRBD2; abundance: -; j_gene: TRBJ2-3; v_gene: TRBV11-2; CDR3aa: CASSLDPGGYTDTQYF; CDR3nt: TGTGCCAGCAGCTTAGATCCGGGGGGGTACACAGATACGCAGTATTTT
d_gene: -; abundance: -; j_gene: TRBJ2-1; v_gene: TRBV5-1; CDR3aa: CASSTPLRNNEQFF; CDR3nt: TGCGCCAGCAGCACACCCCTCCGGAACAATGAGCAGTTCTTC
d_gene: -; abundance: -; j_gene: TRBJ2-7; v_gene: TRBV11-1; CDR3aa: CASSFLGDEQYF; CDR3nt: TGTGCCAGCAGCTTCTTGGGGGACGAGCAGTACTTC
d_gene: TRBD2; abundance: medium-sized; j_gene: TRBJ2-1; v_gene: TRBV7-8; CDR3aa: CASSELAGVGEQFF; CDR3nt: TGTGCCAGCAGCGAGCTAGCGGGAGTTGGTGAGCAGTTCTTC
d_gene: TRBD1; abundance: -; j_gene: TRBJ2-2; v_gene: TRBV7-3; CDR3aa: CASSLTGGQGAIGELFF; CDR3nt: TGTGCCAGCAGCTTAACCGGGGGACAGGGGGCGATCGGGGAGCTGTTTTTT
d_gene: -; abundance: -; j_gene: TRBJ2-7; v_gene: TRBV5-4; CDR3aa: CASSPTVTTPYEQYF; CDR3nt: TGTGCCAGCAGCCCTACGGTCACGACTCCCTACGAGCAGTACTTC
d_gene: -; abundance: -; j_gene: TRBJ2-2; v_gene: TRBV5-1; CDR3aa: CASSFGVSTGELFF; CDR3nt: TGCGCCAGCAGCTTTGGGGTGAGCACCGGGGAGCTGTTTTTT
d_gene: -; abundance: few; j_gene: TRBJ2-1; v_gene: TRBV20-1; CDR3aa: CSARRRVEQFF; CDR3nt: TGCAGTGCCAGGAGGAGGGTTGAGCAGTTCTTC
d_gene: -; abundance: -; j_gene: TRBJ2-7; v_gene: TRBV11-1; CDR3aa: CASSSTQIYEQYF; CDR3nt: TGTGCCAGCAGCTCGACACAGATCTACGAGCAGTACTTC
d_gene: -; abundance: -; j_gene: TRBJ1-5; v_gene: TRBV2; CDR3aa: CASSPLQLNNQPQHF; CDR3nt: TGTGCCAGCAGTCCCCTACAGTTGAACAATCAGCCCCAGCATTTT
d_gene: -; abundance: -; j_gene: TRBJ1-1; v_gene: TRBV13; CDR3aa: CASSLGDRNTEAFF; CDR3nt: TGTGCCAGCAGCTTAGGCGACAGGAACACTGAAGCTTTCTTT